A selection of T cell receptor beta chains follows, all from one sample in a study of neurological immune-mediated disorders. TCRdb processed the 5' RACE reads anew with MiXCR; each CDR3 protein has one entry. This table has 15,000 to 20,000 distinct CDR3 sequences, over 2.5% appearing once. Sequencing input: PBMCs. The receptors derive from a woman aged 18-29 years with multiple sclerosis. Both conserved end residues are part of each CDR3. The D gene is left open where the match is weak. Size tells how often a clone was seen, or its class if it is expanded.

clone_size	v_call	d_call	j_call	cdr3_nt	cdr3_aa
many	TRBV7-2	TRBD2	TRBJ2-5	TGTGCCAGCAGCACTTATAGCGGGATGGAAGAGACCCAGTACTTC	CASSTYSGMEETQYF
many	TRBV20-1	NA	TRBJ1-4	TGCAGTGCTAGAAGAGGGGAGGGCGATGAAAAACTGTTTTTT	CSARRGEGDEKLFF
few	TRBV6-2/TRBV6-3	TRBD1	TRBJ2-1	TGTGCCAGCAGCTCGTTGACAGGGGGTGGTGAGCAGTTCTTC	CASSSLTGGGEQFF
many	TRBV7-8	NA	TRBJ2-5	TGTGCCAGCAGCGCCGGGACGGTCCGGGAGACCCAGTACTTC	CASSAGTVRETQYF
many	TRBV12-3/TRBV12-4	NA	TRBJ1-2	TGTGCCAGCAGTCCAGCGGGACGATGGGAGGGCTACACCTTC	CASSPAGRWEGYTF
many	TRBV5-5	NA	TRBJ2-1	TGTGCCAGCAGCTTTGCGGGCAATGAGCAGTTCTTC	CASSFAGNEQFF
few	TRBV20-1	NA	TRBJ1-1	TGCAGTGCGCCGGTAGGAGGGGAGAACACTGAAGCTTTCTTT	CSAPVGGENTEAFF
many	TRBV6-6	TRBD1	TRBJ2-1	TGTGCCAGCAGTTACTCTTCGGCAGGGGGAAACGGGCAGTTCTTC	CASSYSSAGGNGQFF
many	TRBV3-1	NA	TRBJ1-5	TGTGCCAGCAGCCAGCAGCCCGGGAAAAATCAGCCCCAGCATTTT	CASSQQPGKNQPQHF
many	TRBV20-1	TRBD1	TRBJ1-2	TGCAGTGCTAGAGATTCGGGACAGCTTAACTATGGCTACACCTTC	CSARDSGQLNYGYTF
many	TRBV28	TRBD2	TRBJ2-3	TGTGCCAGCACTACAACCCGGGGAGGGGTCACAGATACGCAGTATTTT	CASTTTRGGVTDTQYF
many	TRBV7-9	NA	TRBJ1-1	TGTGCCAGCAGCCTGGGAGGAAGCTACACTGAAGCTTTCTTT	CASSLGGSYTEAFF
many	TRBV12-3/TRBV12-4	NA	TRBJ2-1	TGTGCCAGCAGTTTCGGGTTTGGGAGCTCCTACAATGAGCAGTTCTTC	CASSFGFGSSYNEQFF
medium-sized	TRBV6-5	NA	TRBJ1-1	TGTGCCAGCAGACGGGACATAGGGCGGGACACTGAAGCTTTCTTT	CASRRDIGRDTEAFF
many	TRBV10-3	NA	TRBJ1-1	TGTGCCATCAGTGAGTCTGGCAGGGGCAGTGAAGCTTTCTTT	CAISESGRGSEAFF
many	TRBV6-1	TRBD1	TRBJ2-1	TGTGCCAGCAGTGAAGGGACAGGGGTCCGAAATGAGCAGTTCTTC	CASSEGTGVRNEQFF
many	TRBV27	TRBD1	TRBJ2-1	TGTGCCAGCAGTCCCCGGACAGGAGCCTACAATGAGCAGTTCTTC	CASSPRTGAYNEQFF
many	TRBV20-1	NA	TRBJ2-3	TGCAGTGCTAGACAGGTCACAGATACGCAGTATTTT	CSARQVTDTQYF
many	TRBV12-3/TRBV12-4	NA	TRBJ2-6	TGTGCCAGCGCCAGGTCCAAATTGGGAGGGGCCAACGTCCTGACTTTC	CASARSKLGGANVLTF
many	TRBV20-1	NA	TRBJ1-4	TGCAGTGCTAGCCAAGGGGGAACTAATGAAAAACTGTTTTTT	CSASQGGTNEKLFF
many	TRBV5-1	TRBD1	TRBJ2-3	TGCGCCAGCAGCTCGTTGACAGGGGGGACTTCAGATACGCAGTATTTT	CASSSLTGGTSDTQYF
many	TRBV28	NA	TRBJ1-1	TGTGCCAGCACTTTAGCCCGTAAGTTGAACACTGAAGCTTTCTTT	CASTLARKLNTEAFF
many	TRBV28	NA	TRBJ1-1	TGTGCCAGCAGTTTATTTGGGGGTTGGACTGAAGCTTTCTTT	CASSLFGGWTEAFF
many	TRBV7-9	NA	TRBJ2-1	TGTGCCAGCAGCTTCCTAGCGTCTTACAATGAGCAGTTCTTC	CASSFLASYNEQFF
many	TRBV12-3/TRBV12-4	NA	TRBJ1-4	TGTGCCAGCAGTACGATGGGGGGAGGAAATGAAAAACTGTTTTTT	CASSTMGGGNEKLFF
many	TRBV7-6	TRBD2	TRBJ2-3	TGTGCCAGCAGCTTGGGCGGGAGTGCCGCCACAGATACGCAGTATTTT	CASSLGGSAATDTQYF
many	TRBV11-2	NA	TRBJ2-5	TGTGCCAGCAGCTTAGACGCAGGGTATGTGGAGACCCAGTACTTC	CASSLDAGYVETQYF